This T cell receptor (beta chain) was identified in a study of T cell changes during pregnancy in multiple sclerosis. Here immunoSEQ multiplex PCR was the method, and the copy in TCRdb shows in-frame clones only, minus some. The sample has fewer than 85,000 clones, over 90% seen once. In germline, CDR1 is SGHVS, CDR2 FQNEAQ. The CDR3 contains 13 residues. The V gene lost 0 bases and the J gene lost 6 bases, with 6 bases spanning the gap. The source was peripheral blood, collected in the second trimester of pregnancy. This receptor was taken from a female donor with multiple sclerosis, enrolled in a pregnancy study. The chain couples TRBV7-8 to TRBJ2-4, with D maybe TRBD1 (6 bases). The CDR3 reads CASSLARGNIQYF. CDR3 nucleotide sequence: TGTGCCAGCAGCTTAGCCAGGGGAAACATTCAGTACTTC.